A single sample is the source of the 18 T cell receptor beta chains below, sequenced in a study of tumor and adjacent non-tumor tissue in lung cancer. RNA was extracted from bulk tissue without any cell sorting. The library came from three nested PCR rounds adapted from ARM-PCR protocols. In TCRdb, the multiplex PCR reads were re-called with MiXCR into one record per CDR3 protein. Of 100,000 to 150,000 distinct CDR3 sequences listed, roughly 64% are singletons. Sequenced sample: lung tumor tissue. The receptor set was obtained from a man aged 25-45 years with non-small cell lung cancer.

In this sample, this clonotype turned up many times. CDR3: CASSQLTSGRSGELFF. The CDR3, as DNA: TGCGCCAGCAGCCAACTGACTAGCGGGAGGTCCGGGGAGCTGTTTTTT. The chain links TRBV4-1 to TRBJ2-2, with 13 bases that match TRBD2. The CDR3 runs 16 residues. Losses at the gene ends were 2 bases for V and 6 bases for J; bases not matched to a gene: 3. From germline, CDR1 is MGHRA and CDR2 YSYEKL.

Regarding this clonotype: A clone one base away is much larger, so this may be a read error. The V and J genes are TRBV7-8 and TRBJ1-5, with 7 positions matching TRBD1. With the DNA end fitting TRBJ2-3 better, the J assignment may be wrong. CDR3 length: 15 residues. From germline, CDR1 is SGHVS and CDR2 FQNEAQ. The CDR3 region is CASSLEMGTDQPQYF. The CDR3 DNA reads TGTGCCAGCAGCTTAGAAATGGGGACAGATCAGCCCCAGTATTTT.

This clonotype was picked up a small number of times. The chain carries TRBV24-1 and TRBJ2-1; TRBD2 aligns across 11 bases. After removal of 4 bases from V and 8 bases from J, the junction contained 9 bases not matched to a gene. The CDR3 covers 16 residues. The germline gives CDR1 KGHDR, CDR2 SFDVKD. CDR3 protein: CATSDKTSGSLDEQFF. CDR3 bases: TGTGCCACCAGTGACAAAACTAGCGGGAGTCTCGATGAGCAGTTCTTC.

In the case of this clonotype: No conserved phenylalanine or tryptophan ends this CDR3, so it is likely a read error. J is TRBJ2-7 and V is TRBV14; TRBD1 matches at 7 bases. CDR1 is SGHDN, CDR2 FVKESK, per germline. The V segment lost 1 base and the J segment 4 bases; nucleotides outside the gene matches: 7. The CDR3 sequence is 15 residues long. The CDR3 is CASSQADRQDYEQYL. For the CDR3, the DNA is TGTGCCAGCAGCCAAGCGGACAGGCAAGATTACGAGCAGTACTTA.

This chain uses TRBV11-1 with TRBJ2-4; no clear D gene. The CDR3 has 16 residues. V was clipped by 7 bases and J by 3 bases, with 19 bases between them. CDR1 is SGHAT, CDR2 FQDESV, per germline (reference sequence). The CDR3: CASIHSGRAVKNIQYF. DNA for the CDR3: TGTGCCAGCATCCACTCAGGTAGGGCGGTCAAAAACATTCAGTACTTC.

This clonotype was found a few times. The chain couples TRBV6-6 to TRBJ2-7, with D unresolved. This CDR3 has 17 amino acids. Deletions cut 0 bases from V and 7 bases from J, with 22 bases between. Germline V gene lookup returns CDR1 MNHNY and CDR2 SVGAGI (reference sequence). CDR3 nucleotides: TGTGCCAGCAGTTACTCGAGCGACTCCCTGAGATTTGAGGAGCAGTACTTC. Amino acids: CASSYSSDSLRFEEQYF.

This clonotype has only one observation. The V call is TRBV28, the J call TRBJ2-7; D unresolved. The V end was cut by 6 bases, the J end by 2 bases, with 8 bases between. The length of the CDR3 is 12 residues. The germline V gene has CDR1 MDHEN and CDR2 SYDVKM. DNA of the CDR3: TGTGCCAGCAGCTCCGTGCCCTACGAGCAGTACTTC. Translated: CASSSVPYEQYF.

In its sample, this clonotype was seen many times. The chain is built from TRBV10-3 and TRBJ1-4; 10 bases agree with TRBD1. The CDR3 length is 15 residues. Germline-derived CDR1 and CDR2 are ENHRY and SYGVKD. The V and J ends lost 4 bases and 8 bases, in that order; junction bases with no gene match: 7. The DNA for the CDR3 is TGTGCCATCAGTGGAGGGACAGGGGTAAACGAAAAACTGTTTTTT. It yields the protein CAISGGTGVNEKLFF.

The genes are TRBV4-1 and TRBJ2-5; 9 bases align to TRBD2. J gave up 5 bases and V 1 base, and 8 bases lay outside the gene matches. Germline V gene sequence: CDR1 MGHRA, CDR2 YSYEKL. The CDR3 runs to 16 residues. The CDR3 coding sequence is TGCGCCAGCAGCCAAGGAGGCGGGGGGGCTGAGGAGACCCAGTACTTC. This encodes CASSQGGGGAEETQYF.

This clonotype was recorded many times. The genes are TRBV12-3 or TRBV12-4 and TRBJ2-7; 8 bases fit TRBD1. The CDR3 is 15 residues long. Unmatched junction bases numbered 7, after V lost 5 bases and J lost 1 base. As DNA, the CDR3 is TGTGCCAGCAGTCAACCAGGACAGGGATCCTACGAGCAGTACTTC. As protein: CASSQPGQGSYEQYF.

DNA for the CDR3: TGTGCCAGCAGTCACGGGACTACCACAGATACGCAGTATTTT. Encoded protein: CASSHGTTTDTQYF. The V gene is TRBV6-2 or TRBV6-3, the J gene TRBJ2-3; 7 positions match TRBD2. Unmatched junction bases numbered 4, after V lost 5 bases and J lost 2 bases. This CDR3 spans 14 amino acids. Germline CDR1 is MNHEY and CDR2 is SVGEGT.

Worth noting for this clonotype: The CDR3 does not close with the conserved phenylalanine or tryptophan, likely indicating a read error. The DNA is omitted, as the CDR3 cannot be located on it reliably, and the CDR3 follows TCRdb's listing. The CDR3: CSARGTSGITSSYNEQSS. This chain connects TRBV20-1 to TRBJ2-1; TRBD2 is taken as the D call from the table, unchecked against the DNA. CDR1 is DFQATT, CDR2 SNEGSKA, per germline (reference sequence). The CDR3 is made up of 18 amino acids, end residues included.

In its sample, this clonotype was seen a few times. This may come from a read error, since a much larger clone is one base off. The chain uses TRBV10-2 and TRBJ1-6; a weak D match, TRBD1 (5 bases). The CDR3 is 13 amino acids. The germline V gene encodes CDR1 WSHSY and CDR2 SAAADI. CDR3 sequence: CASGEQGNSPLHF. CDR3 nucleotides: TGCGCCAGCGGTGAGCAGGGAAATTCACCCCTCCACTTT.

Here the CDR3 reads CNVMTNGSLYEQYF. For the CDR3, the DNA is TGCAACGTCATGACTAACGGGAGTCTCTACGAGCAGTACTTC. V usage is TRBV29-1 and J usage is TRBJ2-7; the D gene is possibly TRBD2 (6 bases). Germline values: CDR1 SQVTM, CDR2 ANQGSEA. There are 14 residues in the CDR3.

This sequence joins TRBV11-2 and TRBJ2-3; 10 bases are a match to TRBD1. The CDR3 has 15 amino acids. Germline CDR1 reads SGHAT; CDR2 reads FQNNGV. Unmatched junction bases numbered 14, after V lost 10 bases and J lost 7 bases. As DNA, the CDR3 is TGTGCCAACAACCAGACAGGGGGCGAGGGAAATACGCAGTATTTT. It specifies CANNQTGGEGNTQYF.

On this clonotype: The junction departs from germline at one end; a sequencing error may be responsible. V usage is TRBV11-2 and J usage is TRBJ2-7; 11 nucleotides line up with TRBD1. The CDR3 loop spans 15 amino acids. Germline assignment: CDR1 SGHAT and CDR2 FQNNGV. CDR3 nucleotide sequence: TGTGTCAGCAGTTTAGCGGGACAGGGGGGAGACGAGCAGTACTTC. Translation: CVSSLAGQGGDEQYF.

This clonotype has a count of ten or more. The chain couples TRBV20-1 to TRBJ2-6; D gene unclear. The CDR3 totals 13 residues. Trimming cost V 4 bases and J 2 bases, with 6 bases left between them. Germline V lookup: CDR1 DFQATT, CDR2 SNEGSKA (reference sequence). CDR3 amino acids: CSATSPGANVLTF. In DNA, the CDR3 is TGCAGTGCTACCTCCCCTGGGGCCAACGTCCTGACTTTC.

In the case of this clonotype: A junction end diverges from the germline sequence, so it may reflect a read error. The V gene is TRBV29-1, the J gene TRBJ2-3; D remains ambiguous. The CDR3 runs 14 residues. Germline assignment: CDR1 SQVTM and CDR2 ANQGSEA. The CDR3 DNA is TGCAGTGTTGAGATGCTTCATAGCACAAATACGCAGTATTTT. Translating gives CSVEMLHSTNTQYF.